The present T cell receptor (beta chain) was sequenced within a study of beta chain features in type 1 diabetes. Broader study findings: Any PCR bias toward short templates would affect both groups alike. A moderate, significant TCRB CDR3 shortening appeared in type 1 diabetes across four CD4+ subsets.

In regard to this clone: Its antigen is unknown.

Of the isolated RNA, all was reverse transcribed, and so the sequenced material was expressed TCRB transcripts. Some clones are missing from TCRdb's copy, which holds only in-frame ones; the method was immunoSEQ multiplex PCR. The sample has some 700,000 clones; roughly 13% are singletons. This CDR3 comprises 14 residues. The V and J ends lost 2 bases and 0 bases respectively, with 7 bases between them. CDR1 is ENHRY and CDR2 is SYGVKD in the germline V gene. The sequence was obtained from a man aged 18 to 35 with type 1 diabetes. Sequences were obtained from naive CD4+ T cells from blood. The gene calls are TRBV10-3 and TRBJ1-1; D gene uncertain. CDR3 DNA: TGTGCCATCAGTGAGGACCAGTTGAACACTGAAGCTTTCTTT. Its translation: CAISEDQLNTEAFF.